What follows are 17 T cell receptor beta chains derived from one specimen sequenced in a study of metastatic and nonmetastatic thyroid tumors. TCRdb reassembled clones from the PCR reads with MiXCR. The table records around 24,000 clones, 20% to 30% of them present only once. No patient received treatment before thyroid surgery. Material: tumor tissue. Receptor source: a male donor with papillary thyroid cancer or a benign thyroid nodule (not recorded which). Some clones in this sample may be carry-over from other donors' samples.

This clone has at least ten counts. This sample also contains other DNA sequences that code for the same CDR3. The CDR3 DNA reads as TGTGCCAGCAGCGATCCGGATGATCAGCCCCAGCATTTT. It specifies CASSDPDDQPQHF. The genes are TRBV5-8 and TRBJ1-5; D remains ambiguous. The CDR3 consists of 13 residues. The germline V gene has CDR1 SGHTS and CDR2 YDEGEE. The germline V and J ends were trimmed by 4 bases and 5 bases, with 10 bases remaining between them.

The CDR3 nucleotides are TGTGCCAGCAGCCCCGGACTAGCGAAAAACATTCAGTACTTC. Amino acid sequence: CASSPGLAKNIQYF. The V call is TRBV7-2, the J call TRBJ2-4; 9 positions agree with TRBD2. Looked up from germline, CDR1 is SGHTA and CDR2 is FQGNSA. This CDR3 is built from 14 residues. The V and J ends lost 5 bases and 4 bases, in that order; junction bases with no gene match: 3.

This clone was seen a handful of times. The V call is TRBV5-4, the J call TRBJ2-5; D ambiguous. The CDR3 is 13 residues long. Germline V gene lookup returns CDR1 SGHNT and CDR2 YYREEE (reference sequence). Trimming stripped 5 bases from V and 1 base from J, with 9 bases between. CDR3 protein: CASSRELQETQYF. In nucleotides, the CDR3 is TGTGCCAGCAGTCGAGAACTCCAAGAGACCCAGTACTTC.

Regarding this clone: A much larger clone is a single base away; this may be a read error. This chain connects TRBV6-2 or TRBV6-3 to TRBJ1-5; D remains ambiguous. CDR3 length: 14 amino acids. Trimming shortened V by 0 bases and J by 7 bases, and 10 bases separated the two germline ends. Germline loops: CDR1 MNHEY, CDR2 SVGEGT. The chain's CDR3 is CASSYSPYQQPQHF. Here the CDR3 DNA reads TGTGCCAGCAGTTACTCGCCTTACCAACAGCCCCAGCATTTT.

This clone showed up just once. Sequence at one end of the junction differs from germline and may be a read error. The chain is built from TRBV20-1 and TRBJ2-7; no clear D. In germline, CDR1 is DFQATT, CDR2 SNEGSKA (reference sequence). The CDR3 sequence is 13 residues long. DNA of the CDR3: TGCAGTGCTAGACGACCCGTGGGCTACGAGCAGCACTTC. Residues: CSARRPVGYEQHF.

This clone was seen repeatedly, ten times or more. The chain's CDR3 is CASSPPVQETQYF. CDR3 sequence (DNA): TGTGCCAGCTCACCACCAGTACAAGAGACCCAGTACTTC. The chain uses TRBV18 and TRBJ2-5; D call uncertain. CDR1 and CDR2 (germline): KGHSH, LQKENI. Trimming cost V 0 bases and J 2 bases, with 4 bases left between them. CDR3 length equals 13 residues.

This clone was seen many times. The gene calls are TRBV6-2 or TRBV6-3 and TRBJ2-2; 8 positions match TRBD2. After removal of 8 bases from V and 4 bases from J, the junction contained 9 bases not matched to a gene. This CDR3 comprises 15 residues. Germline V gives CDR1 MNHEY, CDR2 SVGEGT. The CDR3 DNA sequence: TGTGCCAGCCGGGGGGGCGGCGGGAGCACCGGGGAGCTGTTTTTT. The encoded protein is CASRGGGGSTGELFF.

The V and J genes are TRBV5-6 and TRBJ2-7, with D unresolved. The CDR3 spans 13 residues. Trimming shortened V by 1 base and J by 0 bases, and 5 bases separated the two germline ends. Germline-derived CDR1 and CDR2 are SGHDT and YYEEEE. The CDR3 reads CASSLLYSYEQYF. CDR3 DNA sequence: TGTGCCAGCAGCTTGCTGTACTCCTACGAGCAGTACTTC.

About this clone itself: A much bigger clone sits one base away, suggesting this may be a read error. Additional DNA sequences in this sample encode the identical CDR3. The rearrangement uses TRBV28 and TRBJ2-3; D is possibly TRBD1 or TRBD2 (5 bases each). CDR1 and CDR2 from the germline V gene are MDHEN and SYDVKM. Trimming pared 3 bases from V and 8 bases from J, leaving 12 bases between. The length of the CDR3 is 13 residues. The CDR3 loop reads CASSFGTSPTQYF. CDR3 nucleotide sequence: TGTGCCAGCAGTTTCGGGACCAGTCCTACGCAGTATTTT.

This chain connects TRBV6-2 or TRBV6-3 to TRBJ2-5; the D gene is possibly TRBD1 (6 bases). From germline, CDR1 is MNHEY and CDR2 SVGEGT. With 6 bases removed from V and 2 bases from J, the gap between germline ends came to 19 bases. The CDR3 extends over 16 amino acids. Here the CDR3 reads CASRALTGGRQETQYF. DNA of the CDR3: TGTGCCAGCAGGGCGCTGACTGGGGGCCGACAAGAGACCCAGTACTTC.

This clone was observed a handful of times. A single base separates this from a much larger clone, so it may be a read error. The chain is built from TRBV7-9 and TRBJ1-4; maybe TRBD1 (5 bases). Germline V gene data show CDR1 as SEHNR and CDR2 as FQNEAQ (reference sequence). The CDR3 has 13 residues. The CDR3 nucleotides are TGTGCCAGCAGCGGCGCGGGGCACCGAAAACTGGTTTTT. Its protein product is CASSGAGHRKLVF.

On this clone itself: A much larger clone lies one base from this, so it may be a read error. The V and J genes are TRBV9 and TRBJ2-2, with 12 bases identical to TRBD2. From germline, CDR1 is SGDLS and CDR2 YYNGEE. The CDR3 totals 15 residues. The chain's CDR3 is CASSATSGGTGGLFF. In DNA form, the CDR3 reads TGTGCCAGCAGCGCGACTAGCGGGGGCACCGGGGGGCTGTTTTTT.

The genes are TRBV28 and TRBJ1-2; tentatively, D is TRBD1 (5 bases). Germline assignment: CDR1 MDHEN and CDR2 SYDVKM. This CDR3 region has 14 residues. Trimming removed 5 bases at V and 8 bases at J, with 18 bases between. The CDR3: CASSVIPGTLGYTF. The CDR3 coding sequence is TGTGCCAGCAGTGTAATCCCCGGGACCCTAGGCTACACCTTC.

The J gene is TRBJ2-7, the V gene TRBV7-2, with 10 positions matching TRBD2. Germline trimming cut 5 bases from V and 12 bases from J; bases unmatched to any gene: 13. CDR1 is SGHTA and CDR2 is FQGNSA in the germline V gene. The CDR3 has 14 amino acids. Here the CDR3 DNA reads TGTGCCAGCAGCACGGGGGCTAGCGGGAGAGCGGGGTACTTC. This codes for CASSTGASGRAGYF.

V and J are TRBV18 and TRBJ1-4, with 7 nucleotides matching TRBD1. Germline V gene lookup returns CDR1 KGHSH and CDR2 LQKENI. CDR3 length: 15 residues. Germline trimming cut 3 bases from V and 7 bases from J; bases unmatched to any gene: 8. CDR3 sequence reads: CASSPYDRDGEKLFF. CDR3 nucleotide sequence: TGTGCCAGCTCACCCTACGACAGGGATGGTGAAAAACTGTTTTTT.

CDR3 residues: CASSQILGDSNQPQHF. DNA of the CDR3: TGTGCCAGCAGTCAAATTCTCGGTGACAGTAATCAGCCCCAGCATTTT. J is TRBJ1-5 and V is TRBV27, with a possible D match to TRBD1 (5 bases). CDR1 and CDR2 from the germline V gene are MNHEY and SMNVEV (reference sequence). Trimming took off 5 bases at V and 4 bases at J, with 18 bases between the two ends. The CDR3 consists of 16 residues.

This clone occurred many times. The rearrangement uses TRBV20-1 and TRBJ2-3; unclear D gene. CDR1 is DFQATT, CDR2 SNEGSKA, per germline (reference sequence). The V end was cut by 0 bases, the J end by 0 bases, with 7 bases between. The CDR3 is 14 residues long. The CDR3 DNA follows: TGCAGTGCTAGAGATATAGTAAGCACAGATACGCAGTATTTT. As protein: CSARDIVSTDTQYF.